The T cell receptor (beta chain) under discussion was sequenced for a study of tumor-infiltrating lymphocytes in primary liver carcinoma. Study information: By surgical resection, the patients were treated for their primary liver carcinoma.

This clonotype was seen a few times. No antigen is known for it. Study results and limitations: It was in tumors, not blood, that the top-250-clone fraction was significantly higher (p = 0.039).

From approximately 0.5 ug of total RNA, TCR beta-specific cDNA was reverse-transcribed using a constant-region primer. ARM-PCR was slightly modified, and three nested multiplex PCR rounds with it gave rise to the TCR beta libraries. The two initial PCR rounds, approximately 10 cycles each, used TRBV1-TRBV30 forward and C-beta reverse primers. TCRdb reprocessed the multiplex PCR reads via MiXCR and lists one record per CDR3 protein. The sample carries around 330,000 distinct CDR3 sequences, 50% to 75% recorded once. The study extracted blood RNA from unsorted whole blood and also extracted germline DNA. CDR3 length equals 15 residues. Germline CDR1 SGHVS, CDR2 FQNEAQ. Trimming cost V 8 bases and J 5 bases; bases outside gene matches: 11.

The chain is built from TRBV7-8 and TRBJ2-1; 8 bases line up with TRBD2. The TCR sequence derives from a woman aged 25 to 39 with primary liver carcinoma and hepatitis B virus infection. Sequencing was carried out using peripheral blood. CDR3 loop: CASRISRAGDNEQFF. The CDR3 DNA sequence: TGTGCCAGCCGTATTTCTCGAGCGGGGGACAATGAGCAGTTCTTC.